The entry below gives a single T cell receptor beta chain sequence along with its context. Generated by immunoSEQ multiplex PCR, the TCRdb table keeps only in-frame clones and is missing some. The repertoire shows about 140,000 clones; the top ten hold 2.2%. This specimen comes from a study of T cell responses to AZD1222 COVID-19 vaccine. Germline CDR1 is LGHDT and CDR2 is YNNKEL (reference sequence). The V and J ends lost 3 bases and 1 base, in that order; junction bases with no gene match: 5. The CDR3 is 15 residues long. The V and J genes are TRBV3-1 (or the pseudogene TRBV3-2) and TRBJ1-1, with 7 bases matching TRBD1. This clonotype was sampled from an adult in good health. Sequencing was carried out using peripheral blood. The CDR3 region is CASSQMGQSNTEAFF. The CDR3 nucleotides read TGTGCCAGCAGCCAGATGGGACAGTCGAACACTGAAGCTTTCTTT.